This passage covers 22 T cell receptor beta chains from one sample sequenced in a study of shared clonotypes between healthy human individuals. TCRdb keeps only in-frame clones here, not all; method: immunoSEQ multiplex PCR. The data hold roughly 500,000 clones, with over 60% observed a single time. The sequenced sample consisted of PBMCs. The receptors shown here come from a woman in her thirties or forties in good health. Some clones in this sample may be carry-over from other donors' samples.

This clone was found many times. The rearrangement links TRBV20-1 to TRBJ1-4, with unresolved D. The germline V gene encodes CDR1 DFQATT and CDR2 SNEGSKA (reference sequence). V was trimmed by 7 bases and J by 8 bases, leaving 11 bases between them. The CDR3 consists of 11 residues. CDR3 loop: CSVMKQEKLFF. The DNA of the CDR3 is TGCAGTGTGATGAAACAGGAAAAACTGTTTTTT.

The chain carries TRBV6-5 and TRBJ1-6; D is unclear. The CDR3 extends over 14 amino acids. CDR1 MNHEY and CDR2 SVGAGI come from the germline V gene. The germline V and J ends were trimmed by 0 bases and 8 bases, with 8 bases remaining between them. The CDR3 loop is CASSYSRGDSPLHF. CDR3 sequence (DNA): TGTGCCAGCAGTTACTCACGTGGGGATTCACCCCTCCACTTT.

This clone was detected only once. The gene calls are TRBV7-9 and TRBJ2-1; possible D gene TRBD2, 6 bases. Germline CDR1 is SEHNR and CDR2 is FQNEAQ (reference sequence). Deletions cut 2 bases from V and 0 bases from J, with 11 bases between. CDR3 size: 16 residues. The CDR3: CASSLWGGTSYNEQFF. DNA of the CDR3: TGTGCCAGCAGCTTATGGGGCGGGACCTCCTACAATGAGCAGTTCTTC.

For this clone: Other DNA sequences in the sample encode the same CDR3. The gene calls are TRBV6-5 and TRBJ2-7, with 10 bases identical to TRBD1. V lost 6 bases to trimming and J lost 4 bases; unmatched junction nucleotides: 9. This CDR3 region has 15 residues. CDR1 and CDR2 (germline): MNHEY, SVGAGI. The CDR3 loop reads CASSSSDRGVYEQYF. CDR3 DNA sequence: TGTGCCAGCAGCTCCTCGGACAGGGGGGTTTACGAGCAGTACTTC.

CDR3 amino acids: CASSLARGGRTIEQFF. For the CDR3, the DNA is TGTGCCAGCAGCTTAGCGCGGGGCGGGAGAACAATTGAGCAGTTCTTC. This chain links TRBV7-9 with TRBJ2-1; 7 bases map to TRBD2. The CDR3 spans 16 residues. Germline loops: CDR1 SEHNR, CDR2 FQNEAQ (reference sequence). V trimming: 0 bases; J trimming: 9 bases; junction bases outside the gene matches: 11.

This clone turned up a few times. J is TRBJ2-7 and V is TRBV6-1; no definite D call. Trimming removed 0 bases at V and 7 bases at J, with 13 bases between. The CDR3 sequence is 14 residues long. CDR1 and CDR2 from the germline V gene are MNHNS and SASEGT. The CDR3 region has the DNA TGTGCCAGCAGTGAAGCGCTGACCGGTGTAGAGCAGTACTTC. Amino acids: CASSEALTGVEQYF.

The rearrangement joins TRBV18 to TRBJ2-5; D unresolved. The germline V and J ends were trimmed by 5 bases and 4 bases, with 2 bases remaining between them. Looked up from germline, CDR1 is KGHSH and CDR2 is LQKENI. The CDR3 covers 10 residues. CDR3 DNA: TGTGCCAGCTCATCAGAGACCCAGTACTTC. As protein: CASSSETQYF. The variable domain in full, completed from reference TRBV18 and TRBJ2-5, reads NAGVMQNPRHLVRRRGQEARLRCSPMKGHSHVYWYRQLPEEGLKFMVYLQKENIIDESGMPKERFSAEFPKEGPSILRIQQVVRGDSAAYFCASSSETQYFGPGTRLLVL.

A remark on this clone: A much larger clone lies one base from this, so it may be a read error. Other DNA sequences in this sample translate to the same CDR3. The chain uses TRBV30 and TRBJ2-7, with D perhaps TRBD2 (6 bases). The CDR3 consists of 14 residues. Germline CDR1 reads GTSNPN; CDR2 reads SVGIG (reference sequence). The CDR3 bases are TGTGCCTGGAGTTTGGCGGGATGGTCTCGCGAGCAGTATTTC. Translation gives CAWSLAGWSREQYF.

The CDR3 nucleotides are TGTGCCAGCAGCTTAGGACGACTAGCGGGAGGTCATGAGCAGTTCTTC. It yields the protein CASSLGRLAGGHEQFF. The rearrangement joins TRBV7-3 to TRBJ2-1; the match to TRBD2 covers 13 bases. This CDR3 has 16 amino acids. The germline V gene encodes CDR1 SGHTA and CDR2 FQGTGA. The ends lost 2 bases at V and 8 bases at J; junction bases unmatched: 6.

The chain couples TRBV28 to TRBJ1-1, with 8 bases aligning to TRBD1. Germline CDR1 is MDHEN and CDR2 is SYDVKM. CDR3 length: 13 residues. The junction had 5 bases not matched to a gene; V was cut back by 4 bases and J by 7 bases. The CDR3 nucleotides are TGTGCCAGCAGTTCGCAGGGGGCCCTTGAAGCTTTCTTT. Protein product: CASSSQGALEAFF.

The chain uses TRBV7-2 and TRBJ2-3; possible D gene TRBD2, 6 bases. V was clipped by 5 bases and J by 4 bases, with 16 bases between them. Germline-derived CDR1 and CDR2 are SGHTA and FQGNSA. The CDR3 is made up of 15 amino acids. CDR3 nucleotide sequence: TGTGCCAGCAGCCGGGCGGGGAGCCTCCCAGATACGCAGTATTTT. As protein: CASSRAGSLPDTQYF.

The rearrangement joins TRBV14 to TRBJ1-1; 9 positions agree with TRBD1. Germline-derived CDR1 and CDR2 are SGHDN and FVKESK. The CDR3 has 16 residues. J gave up 5 bases and V 4 bases, and 11 bases lay outside the gene matches. This CDR3 reads CASSPNRGRRGTEAFF. For the CDR3, the DNA is TGTGCCAGCAGCCCGAACAGGGGGCGAAGGGGAACTGAAGCTTTCTTT. The variable domain in full, with the rest retrieved from reference TRBV14 and TRBJ1-1, is EAGVTQFPSHSVIEKGQTVTLRCDPISGHDNLYWYRRVMGKEIKFLLHFVKESKQDESGMPNNRFLAERTGGTYSTLKVQPAELEDSGVYFCASSPNRGRRGTEAFFGQGTRLTVV.

For this clone: The sample has other DNA sequences that encode this CDR3 too. The CDR3 nucleotides read TGCGCCAGCAGCTTGGGACAGGGTTTCTACGAGCAGTACTTC. Translated, it gives CASSLGQGFYEQYF. This chain links TRBV5-1 with TRBJ2-7; 7 bases fit TRBD1. The V gene end was trimmed by 0 bases and the J gene end by 3 bases; junction bases not matched to a gene: 3. CDR1 and CDR2 (germline): SGHRS, YFSETQ. This CDR3 is 14 amino acids long. Drawing the rest from reference TRBV5-1 and TRBJ2-7, the complete variable domain is KAGVTQTPRYLIKTRGQQVTLSCSPISGHRSVSWYQQTPGQGLQFLFEYFSETQRNKGNFPGRFSGRQFSNSRSEMNVSTLELGDSALYLCASSLGQGFYEQYFGPGTRLTVT.

This clone was recorded only once. The chain is built from TRBV5-8 and TRBJ2-1; TRBD2 is a possible D gene (6 bases). The CDR3 spans 13 residues. Germline CDR1 is SGHTS and CDR2 is YDEGEE. V dropped 0 bases and J dropped 10 bases, with 11 bases sitting between them. CDR3: CASSLGLGREQFF. The CDR3 region has the DNA TGTGCCAGCAGCTTGGGACTAGGACGGGAGCAGTTCTTC.

The genes are TRBV28 and TRBJ1-2; 7 bases map to TRBD1. Trimming removed 6 bases from V and 4 bases from J; junction bases left unmatched: 8. CDR1 and CDR2 (germline): MDHEN, SYDVKM. The CDR3 extends over 14 amino acids. CDR3 coding DNA: TGTGCCAGCAGCCCGGGACAGTCCCCCTATGGCTACACCTTC. Protein: CASSPGQSPYGYTF.

Only a few counts were recorded for this clone. V gene TRBV4-1 combines with J gene TRBJ1-3; 7 nucleotides match TRBD1. Germline CDR1 and CDR2: MGHRA and YSYEKL. Germline trimming cut 5 bases from V and 2 bases from J; bases unmatched to any gene: 12. The CDR3 runs to 17 residues. CDR3 amino acids: CASSGTGGTATGNTIYF. The CDR3 region has the DNA TGCGCCAGCAGCGGAACCGGAGGGACAGCTACTGGAAACACCATATATTTT.

The chain recombines TRBV19 with TRBJ2-6; no reliable D call. V lost 5 bases and J 0 bases, leaving 11 bases between the germline ends. This CDR3 has 16 residues. Germline V gene lookup returns CDR1 LNHDA and CDR2 SQIVND (reference sequence). In nucleotides, the CDR3 is TGTGCCAGTAGTTCTTCCCTCTTCTCTGGGGCCAACGTCCTGACTTTC. Its protein is CASSSSLFSGANVLTF.

V usage is TRBV7-2 and J usage is TRBJ2-1, with 10 bases lining up with TRBD2. The CDR3 has 16 amino acids. Germline V gene data show CDR1 as SGHTA and CDR2 as FQGNSA. V shed 4 bases and J 7 bases; nucleotides not matched to a gene: 10. Here the CDR3 DNA reads TGTGCCAGCAGCTGGGCTAGCGGGAGTTCTAGTAATGAGCAGTTCTTC. Protein product: CASSWASGSSSNEQFF.

The CDR3 DNA reads as TGTGCCTGGAGTGTACTCGGTAGCGCGTACGAGCAGTACTTC. The encoded protein is CAWSVLGSAYEQYF. The rearrangement joins TRBV30 to TRBJ2-7, with D perhaps matching TRBD2 (5 bases). The CDR3 is made up of 14 amino acids. V lost 0 bases, J lost 4 bases, and 13 bases lay in between. Germline CDR1 and CDR2: GTSNPN and SVGIG (reference sequence).

The chain combines TRBV19 with TRBJ1-2, with TRBD1 identical over 8 bases. CDR3 size: 14 residues. The J segment lost 6 bases and the V segment lost 9 bases, leaving 12 bases of the junction unmatched. From germline, CDR1 is LNHDA and CDR2 SQIVND (reference sequence). The DNA for the CDR3 is TGTGCCAGCCGCCGACAGGGGCAGTGGGATGGCTACACCTTC. Protein product: CASRRQGQWDGYTF.

J is TRBJ1-4 and V is TRBV15, with D uncertain. This CDR3 has 13 amino acids. V shed 8 bases and J shed 0 bases, with 7 bases lying between them. Germline V lookup: CDR1 LNHNV, CDR2 YYDKDF (reference sequence). The CDR3 loop reads CATLRATNEKLFF. CDR3 sequence (DNA): TGTGCCACCTTGCGCGCAACTAATGAAAAACTGTTTTTT.

The rearrangement uses TRBV27 and TRBJ2-1, with a possible D match to TRBD2 (6 bases). This CDR3 has 13 amino acids. V dropped 8 bases and J dropped 3 bases, with 11 bases sitting between them. Germline assignment: CDR1 MNHEY and CDR2 SMNVEV (reference sequence). In nucleotides, the CDR3 is TGTGCCAGCCGGCTAGCGAGCTACAATGAGCAGTTCTTC. This codes for CASRLASYNEQFF.